Listed below are T cell receptor beta chains from one sample, sequenced in a study of CD8 T cells in ankylosing spondylitis. TCRdb independently ran MiXCR on the 5' RACE reads; one entry per CDR3 protein. Of approximately 250,000 distinct CDR3 sequences listed, roughly 25% are singletons. The sample consisted of blood, either unsorted or a sorted T cell fraction (not recorded which). These receptors originate from a male donor with ankylosing spondylitis or in good health (not recorded which). Both conserved end residues are part of each CDR3. The D gene is left open where the match is weak. Only some rows state a clone size, as once, few, many or a class for expanded clones.

CASSQARGKSNTGELFF,TGTGCCAGCAGCCAAGCTCGCGGGAAGTCGAACACCGGGGAGCTGTTTTTT,TRBJ2-2,few,.,TRBV14
CAISSTGGQGGYEQYF,TGTGCCATCAGTTCAACGGGGGGACAGGGGGGATACGAGCAGTACTTC,TRBJ2-7,.,TRBD1,TRBV10-3
CSARTDYNQPQHF,TGCAGTGCTAGGACAGATTACAATCAGCCCCAGCATTTT,TRBJ1-5,few,.,TRBV20-1
CSASPGTSPDEQFF,TGCAGTGCTAGTCCCGGGACTAGCCCCGATGAGCAGTTCTTC,TRBJ2-1,many,TRBD2,TRBV20-1
CASGRLAGGPDTQYF,TGTGCCAGCGGCCGCCTAGCGGGGGGGCCGGATACGCAGTATTTT,TRBJ2-3,many,TRBD2,TRBV12-3/TRBV12-4
CASIVGGGASNEQFF,TGTGCCAGCATTGTTGGCGGGGGGGCCTCCAATGAGCAGTTCTTC,TRBJ2-1,.,TRBD2,TRBV12-3/TRBV12-4
CASKKAGESTDTQYF,TGCGCCAGCAAAAAAGCGGGGGAGAGCACAGATACGCAGTATTTT,TRBJ2-3,many,TRBD2,TRBV5-1
CASSPRGESYEQYF,TGCGCCAGCAGCCCCCGGGGAGAGTCCTACGAGCAGTACTTC,TRBJ2-7,many,.,TRBV5-1
CSVEDLANTGELFF,TGCAGCGTTGAAGATCTAGCGAACACCGGGGAGCTGTTTTTT,TRBJ2-2,many,.,TRBV29-1
CASSLAGRGGYEQYF,TGTGCCAGCAGTTTAGCAGGGCGGGGGGGCTACGAGCAGTACTTC,TRBJ2-7,many,TRBD2,TRBV12-3/TRBV12-4
CSASGLAGGQETQYF,TGCAGTGCTAGCGGGCTAGCGGGGGGACAAGAGACCCAGTACTTC,TRBJ2-5,.,TRBD2,TRBV20-1
CSAPGLGTGANVLTF,TGCAGTGCCCCGGGACTAGGGACTGGGGCCAACGTCCTGACTTTC,TRBJ2-6,many,TRBD2,TRBV20-1
CATSARAAGSTDTQYF,TGTGCCACCAGTGCCAGGGCAGCGGGATCCACAGATACGCAGTATTTT,TRBJ2-3,.,TRBD2,TRBV24-1
CASSENRENEQFF,TGTGCCAGCAGTGAAAACAGGGAGAATGAGCAGTTCTTC,TRBJ2-1,.,.,TRBV6-1
CSAGGGDLAKNIQYF,TGCAGTGCCGGCGGCGGCGACCTAGCCAAAAACATTCAGTACTTC,TRBJ2-4,few,.,TRBV20-1
CSARRGRETQYF,TGCAGTGCTCGGAGGGGAAGAGAGACCCAGTACTTC,TRBJ2-5,.,.,TRBV20-1
CAISESQLRTGVNEQFF,TGTGCCATCAGTGAGTCCCAGTTACGGACAGGGGTCAATGAGCAGTTCTTC,TRBJ2-1,.,TRBD1,TRBV10-3
CASSKQGAGMNTEAFF,TGTGCCAGCAGTAAACAGGGGGCAGGTATGAACACTGAAGCTTTCTTT,TRBJ1-1,few,TRBD1,TRBV6-1
CASSLLKGDEQFF,TGTGCCAGCTCGCTACTTAAGGGGGATGAGCAGTTCTTC,TRBJ2-1,.,.,TRBV18
CAIRPGTGGAEAFF,TGTGCCATCAGGCCAGGGACAGGGGGTGCTGAAGCTTTCTTT,TRBJ1-1,many,TRBD1,TRBV10-3
CASSRGNNYEQYF,TGTGCCAGCAGCCGGGGAAACAACTACGAGCAGTACTTC,TRBJ2-7,few,.,TRBV6-1
CSTIGGDYQTYEQYF,TGCAGTACTATCGGAGGGGACTACCAGACCTACGAGCAGTACTTC,TRBJ2-7,.,TRBD2,TRBV20-1
CASSEDRFLGEKLFF,TGTGCCAGCAGTGAAGACAGGTTTTTAGGCGAAAAACTGTTTTTT,TRBJ1-4,many,.,TRBV12-3/TRBV12-4
CASSEAWVPYEQYF,TGTGCCAGCAGTGAAGCGTGGGTTCCCTACGAGCAGTACTTC,TRBJ2-7,.,.,TRBV2
CASSQGTAYNSPLHF,TGCGCCAGCAGCCAAGGGACAGCTTATAATTCACCCCTCCACTTT,TRBJ1-6,.,.,TRBV4-1
CSARDLTSGGAVYQETQYF,TGCAGTGCTAGAGACTTGACTAGCGGGGGGGCGGTGTACCAAGAGACCCAGTACTTC,TRBJ2-5,.,TRBD2,TRBV20-1
CASSDSSPTDTQYF,TGCGCCAGCAGTGATAGTAGCCCCACAGATACGCAGTATTTT,TRBJ2-3,many,.,TRBV10-2
CASSPIGESYNEQFF,TGTGCCAGCAGCCCGATCGGGGAGTCCTACAATGAGCAGTTCTTC,TRBJ2-1,once,.,TRBV12-3/TRBV12-4
CASSLDQRDEQYF,TGTGCCAGCAGCTTAGATCAGAGGGACGAGCAGTACTTC,TRBJ2-7,.,.,TRBV7-9
CSAQGQVTYEQYF,TGCAGTGCTCAAGGACAGGTTACCTACGAGCAGTACTTC,TRBJ2-7,.,TRBD1,TRBV20-1
CASSPHGAETQYF,TGTGCCAGCAGTCCCCATGGGGCGGAGACCCAGTACTTC,TRBJ2-5,.,.,TRBV12-3/TRBV12-4
CASSPKAAGEKLFF,TGTGCCAGCAGCCCTAAGGCGGCTGGTGAAAAACTGTTTTTT,TRBJ1-4,many,.,TRBV9
CASSYRPEANYGYTF,TGTGCCAGCAGTTACAGACCGGAAGCTAACTATGGCTACACCTTC,TRBJ1-2,.,.,TRBV12-3/TRBV12-4
CSARDTTGSGAFF,TGCAGTGCTAGAGACACGACAGGGAGTGGAGCTTTCTTT,TRBJ1-1,few,TRBD1,TRBV20-1
CSVAGILSYEQYF,TGCAGCGTTGCAGGGATACTGAGCTACGAGCAGTACTTC,TRBJ2-7,many,.,TRBV29-1
CASSHLARGASYEQYF,TGTGCCAGCAGTCACCTGGCCAGGGGGGCCTCCTACGAGCAGTACTTC,TRBJ2-7,few,.,TRBV6-5
CASSQGSLRTRQETQYF,TGTGCCAGCAGCCAAGGGAGCCTCAGGACTAGGCAAGAGACCCAGTACTTC,TRBJ2-5,.,TRBD2,TRBV4-2
CASSHSTPGETQYF,TGCGCCAGCAGCCACTCCACCCCTGGAGAGACCCAGTACTTC,TRBJ2-5,many,.,TRBV4-1
CASNLQGGGQPQHF,TGTGCCAGCAACCTACAGGGGGGAGGACAGCCCCAGCATTTT,TRBJ1-5,.,TRBD1,TRBV2
CASTIQGGSTEAFF,TGTGCCAGCACCATTCAGGGCGGGAGCACTGAAGCTTTCTTT,TRBJ1-1,.,.,TRBV13
CASSGTGAPPDTQYF,TGCGCCAGCAGCGGGACGGGCGCGCCCCCAGATACGCAGTATTTT,TRBJ2-3,few,.,TRBV5-1
CASSLAGLGSGSQYF,TGTGCCAGCAGTTTAGCGGGTTTGGGGAGTGGGTCCCAGTACTTC,TRBJ2-5,.,.,TRBV12-3/TRBV12-4
CASSTDRDNEQFF,TGTGCCAGCAGCACGGACAGGGACAATGAGCAGTTCTTC,TRBJ2-1,.,TRBD1,TRBV7-9
CSARHTGTRGIQYF,TGCAGTGCTAGACACACCGGGACTAGGGGCATTCAGTACTTC,TRBJ2-4,many,TRBD2,TRBV20-1
CSARRTGGTIGQYF,TGCAGTGCTAGACGCACAGGAGGTACGATCGGGCAGTACTTC,TRBJ2-7,many,.,TRBV20-1
CATNNGPGQGSSPLHF,TGTGCCACCAACAACGGGCCGGGACAGGGGTCTTCACCCCTCCACTTT,TRBJ1-6,few,TRBD1,TRBV10-3
CAISPNREGNEKLFF,TGTGCCATATCTCCAAACAGGGAAGGTAATGAAAAACTGTTTTTT,TRBJ1-4,.,.,TRBV10-3
CATARKGSGVETQYF,TGTGCCACCGCCCGGAAAGGGAGCGGTGTAGAGACCCAGTACTTC,TRBJ2-5,many,.,TRBV15
CANPQGPNQPQHF,TGTGCCAACCCACAGGGTCCCAATCAGCCCCAGCATTTT,TRBJ1-5,.,.,TRBV19